One sample yielded the 32 T cell receptor beta chains listed below, sequenced in a study of blood T cell repertoires in COVID-19. The assay was immunoSEQ multiplex PCR, and TCRdb's table has in-frame clones only and misses some. Among 30,000 to 35,000 clones listed, approximately 80% were seen once. The sequenced sample was peripheral blood. The receptors originated from an elderly man with acute or convalescent COVID-19.

This clone was recorded a few times. This chain joins TRBV15 and TRBJ1-1; TRBD1 matches at 7 bases. This CDR3 region has 13 residues. With 7 bases clipped from V and 4 bases from J, the junction kept 6 bases outside the gene matches. In germline, CDR1 is LNHNV, CDR2 YYDKDF (reference sequence). The CDR3 sequence: CATTKQGTTEAFF. CDR3 bases: TGTGCCACCACTAAACAGGGGACCACTGAAGCTTTCTTT.

J is TRBJ2-5 and V is TRBV2; 9 bases are a match to TRBD2. J gave up 5 bases and V 3 bases, and 1 base lay outside the gene matches. Germline V CDR1 and CDR2: SNHLY, FYNNEI. CDR3 length equals 13 residues. The CDR3 sequence: CASSDLAGETQYF. DNA of the CDR3: TGTGCCAGCAGTGACCTAGCGGGGGAGACCCAGTACTTC. The full variable domain, its missing parts supplied by reference TRBV2 and TRBJ2-5, is EPEVTQTPSHQVTQMGQEVILRCVPISNHLYFYWYRQILGQKVEFLVSFYNNEISEKSEIFDDQFSVERPDGSNFTLKIRSTKLEDSAMYFCASSDLAGETQYFGPGTRLLVL.

This clone was observed a single time. The J gene is TRBJ2-7, the V gene TRBV5-6; D ambiguous. CDR1 and CDR2 (germline): SGHDT, YYEEEE. V lost 1 base and J 2 bases, leaving 10 bases between the germline ends. The CDR3 has 14 residues. The CDR3 loop reads CASSLLALTYEQYF. CDR3 coding DNA: TGTGCCAGCAGCTTGTTAGCCTTAACCTACGAGCAGTACTTC.

This clone was observed a few times. The chain has TRBV5-6 and TRBJ2-7; 8 bases are shared with TRBD1. CDR3 length: 14 residues. Germline V CDR1 and CDR2: SGHDT, YYEEEE. V was clipped by 4 bases and J by 6 bases; unmatched bases: 9. Here the CDR3 DNA reads TGTGCCAGCAGCCCCTGGGACAGGCCACTCGAGCAGTACTTC. Its protein product is CASSPWDRPLEQYF.

The rearrangement joins TRBV5-6 to TRBJ1-2; 9 bases are a match to TRBD1. CDR1 and CDR2 (germline): SGHDT, YYEEEE. J was trimmed by 9 bases and V by 4 bases; bases with no gene match: 13. The CDR3 covers 15 residues. The CDR3 sequence is CASSTRQGVVKSYTF. The CDR3 DNA reads TGTGCCAGCAGCACACGACAGGGGGTTGTCAAGAGCTACACCTTC. Full variable domain (rest looked up from reference TRBV5-6 and TRBJ1-2): DAGVTQSPTHLIKTRGQQVTLRCSPKSGHDTVSWYQQALGQGPQFIFQYYEEEERQRGNFPDRFSGHQFPNYSSELNVNALLLGDSALYLCASSTRQGVVKSYTFGSGTRLTVV.

The J gene is TRBJ2-2, the V gene TRBV10-3; 8 nucleotides line up with TRBD1. Germline V gene sequence: CDR1 ENHRY, CDR2 SYGVKD. The CDR3 runs to 16 residues. The junction had 8 bases not matched to a gene; V was cut back by 3 bases and J by 5 bases. The CDR3 nucleotides read TGTGCCATCAGTGATCGACAGGGGCCGAGTACCGGGGAGCTGTTTTTT. Encoded protein: CAISDRQGPSTGELFF.

Only a few counts were recorded for this clone. V is TRBV6-5 and J is TRBJ2-1, with D hard to call. V was shortened by 6 bases and J by 8 bases, with 14 bases between the two germline ends. The germline gives CDR1 MNHEY, CDR2 SVGAGI. The CDR3 spans 13 residues. DNA for the CDR3: TGTGCCAGCAGCCGCGACCTAGGCGATGAGCAGTTCTTC. It translates to CASSRDLGDEQFF.

This chain connects TRBV6-5 to TRBJ1-6; 9 nucleotides align to TRBD1. The CDR3 has 13 amino acids. V shed 6 bases, J shed 10 bases, and the junction held 4 bases outside the gene matches. Germline V lookup: CDR1 MNHEY, CDR2 SVGAGI. CDR3: CASSRDRDSPLHF. As DNA, the CDR3 is TGTGCCAGCAGCAGGGACAGGGACTCACCCCTCCACTTT.

J is TRBJ2-1 and V is TRBV7-3; a weak D match, TRBD2 (6 bases). Germline assignment: CDR1 SGHTA and CDR2 FQGTGA. This CDR3 contains 15 residues. Trimming took 6 bases from V and 4 from J, leaving 16 bases between them. This CDR3 is CASSPMLALYNEQFF. The DNA of the CDR3 is TGTGCCAGCAGTCCAATGCTAGCGCTGTACAATGAGCAGTTCTTC.

CDR3 sequence reads: CASSLGLNQPQHF. DNA of the CDR3: TGCGCCAGCAGCTTGGGGCTCAATCAGCCCCAGCATTTT. This chain uses TRBV5-1 with TRBJ1-5; D uncertain. This CDR3 is built from 13 residues. V shed 0 bases and J shed 3 bases, with 4 bases lying between them. Germline V gene lookup returns CDR1 SGHRS and CDR2 YFSETQ. Together with reference TRBV5-1 and TRBJ1-5, the CDR3 gives the full variable domain: KAGVTQTPRYLIKTRGQQVTLSCSPISGHRSVSWYQQTPGQGLQFLFEYFSETQRNKGNFPGRFSGRQFSNSRSEMNVSTLELGDSALYLCASSLGLNQPQHFGDGTRLSIL.

This clone qualifies as medium-sized. V gene TRBV18 combines with J gene TRBJ1-6; D ambiguous. Trimming removed 6 bases from V and 6 bases from J, with 15 bases in between. The CDR3 sequence is 15 residues long. Looked up from germline, CDR1 is KGHSH and CDR2 is LQKENI. The CDR3 sequence is CASSMTGDPNSPLHF. DNA for the CDR3: TGTGCCAGCTCCATGACCGGGGATCCTAATTCACCCCTCCACTTT.

The chain links TRBV7-3 to TRBJ2-2; 12 nucleotides match TRBD2. The CDR3 is 15 residues long. Germline V CDR1 and CDR2: SGHTA, FQGTGA. V dropped 6 bases and J dropped 6; count of bases not matched to a gene: 5. The CDR3 region has the DNA TGTGCCAGCAGTTATGGACTAGCGGGACCCGGGGAGCTGTTTTTT. Residues: CASSYGLAGPGELFF.

The V and J genes are TRBV19 and TRBJ2-1; maybe TRBD2 (6 bases). CDR1 and CDR2 from the germline V gene are LNHDA and SQIVND (reference sequence). The CDR3 extends over 14 amino acids. With 3 bases removed from V and 2 bases from J, the gap between germline ends came to 8 bases. CDR3 in DNA: TGTGCCAGTAGTATTCGCGGGGCCTACAATGAGCAGTTCTTC. It encodes CASSIRGAYNEQFF. The variable domain in full, completed from reference TRBV19 and TRBJ2-1, reads DGGITQSPKYLFRKEGQNVTLSCEQNLNHDAMYWYRQDPGQGLRLIYYSQIVNDFQKGDIAEGYSVSREKKESFPLTVTSAQKNPTAFYLCASSIRGAYNEQFFGPGTRLTVL.

The rearrangement uses TRBV5-1 and TRBJ2-7, with TRBD2 identical over 8 bases. This CDR3 contains 16 residues. Trimming cost V 0 bases and J 3 bases; bases outside gene matches: 8. Per germline, CDR1 SGHRS and CDR2 YFSETQ. The CDR3 sequence: CASSLDGLAGVYEQYF. DNA for the CDR3: TGCGCCAGCAGCTTGGATGGGCTAGCGGGTGTCTACGAGCAGTACTTC.

A note on this clone: A read error may account for a junction end that differs from germline. This chain uses TRBV27 with TRBJ1-5; 9 bases fit TRBD1. CDR1 is MNHEY, CDR2 SMNVEV, per germline (reference sequence). The CDR3 contains 15 residues. CDR3 amino acids: CASSLGTGFNQLQHF. CDR3 sequence (DNA): TGTGCCAGCAGTTTGGGGACAGGGTTCAACCAGCTCCAGCATTTT.

The genes are TRBV6-5 and TRBJ1-5; TRBD1 aligns across 7 bases. The CDR3 extends over 15 amino acids. V was clipped by 0 bases and J by 3 bases; unmatched bases: 2. Germline-derived CDR1 and CDR2 are MNHEY and SVGAGI. CDR3 in DNA: TGTGCCAGCAGTTACTCACAGGGGTCCAATCAGCCCCAGCATTTT. Protein product: CASSYSQGSNQPQHF.

The chain links TRBV27 to TRBJ2-3; 10 positions match TRBD2. The germline V gene encodes CDR1 MNHEY and CDR2 SMNVEV (reference sequence). V lost 7 bases, J lost 4 bases, and 5 bases stayed unmatched. CDR3 size: 14 residues. CDR3 sequence reads: CASTLAGSSDTQYF. CDR3 DNA: TGTGCCAGCACACTAGCGGGGTCATCAGATACGCAGTATTTT.

V and J are TRBV7-9 and TRBJ2-2, with TRBD2 matching 10 bases. This CDR3 region has 15 residues. Germline lookup yields CDR1 SEHNR and CDR2 FQNEAQ (reference sequence). V shed 6 bases and J 3 bases; nucleotides not matched to a gene: 4. The CDR3, as DNA: TGTGCCAGCAGTACCGGGACTAGCGACACCGGGGAGCTGTTTTTT. This sequence encodes CASSTGTSDTGELFF.

The J gene is TRBJ2-5, the V gene TRBV5-1; D may be TRBD1 (5 bases). Germline CDR1 is SGHRS and CDR2 is YFSETQ. Trimming pared 4 bases from V and 4 bases from J, leaving 11 bases between. This CDR3 spans 13 amino acids. In DNA form, the CDR3 reads TGCGCCAGCAGCAAGGTCCAGGGAGAGACCCAGTACTTC. It specifies CASSKVQGETQYF.

In nucleotides, the CDR3 is TGTGCCAGCAGCCAAGAGCGTTGGGAGACCCAGTACTTC. Amino acids: CASSQERWETQYF. The rearrangement links TRBV3-1 (or the pseudogene TRBV3-2) to TRBJ2-5; D is undetermined. V gave up 0 bases and J gave up 5 bases, with 7 bases separating them. Germline assignment: CDR1 LGHDT and CDR2 YNNKEL (reference sequence). The CDR3 runs to 13 residues.

In this sample, this clone turned up once. The chain is built from TRBV7-9 and TRBJ2-1; 11 bases map to TRBD2. CDR1 and CDR2 from the germline V gene are SEHNR and FQNEAQ (reference sequence). Trimming removed 5 bases from V and 6 bases from J; junction bases left unmatched: 6. The CDR3 loop spans 15 amino acids. The CDR3 is CASSQTSGIGNEQFF. Written as DNA, the CDR3 is TGTGCCAGCAGCCAGACTAGCGGGATAGGCAATGAGCAGTTCTTC.

A word on this clone: Distinct nucleotide sequences in the sample also encode this CDR3. This chain uses TRBV30 with TRBJ1-1; perhaps TRBD1 as D (6 bases). The CDR3 length is 14 residues. V dropped 1 base and J dropped 0 bases, with 9 bases sitting between them. Per germline, CDR1 GTSNPN and CDR2 SVGIG (reference sequence). CDR3: CAWSGDRLNTEAFF. In nucleotides, the CDR3 is TGTGCCTGGAGTGGAGACAGGCTGAACACTGAAGCTTTCTTT.

CDR3 bases: TGTGCCAGCAGTGACTCAGCGGGAGGGCCCACAGATACGCAGTATTTT. Translated: CASSDSAGGPTDTQYF. The chain has TRBV6-4 and TRBJ2-3; 10 bases agree with TRBD2. Germline loops: CDR1 MRHNA, CDR2 SNTAGT. J lost 2 bases, V lost 0 bases, and 2 bases had no gene match. The CDR3 consists of 16 residues.

This chain joins TRBV11-2 and TRBJ2-5; 9 nucleotides match TRBD2. V lost 8 bases to trimming and J lost 2 bases; unmatched junction nucleotides: 12. Germline V gives CDR1 SGHAT, CDR2 FQNNGV. The CDR3 runs 16 residues. The CDR3 coding sequence is TGTGCCAGCGGGTTCGGAGCGGGGGGTATACAAGAGACCCAGTACTTC. Encoded protein: CASGFGAGGIQETQYF.

The V gene is TRBV9, the J gene TRBJ1-2; 10 bases map to TRBD1. Germline V gives CDR1 SGDLS, CDR2 YYNGEE. The V segment lost 0 bases and the J segment 4 bases; nucleotides outside the gene matches: 18. This CDR3 has 20 residues. Here the CDR3 reads CASSVGSGGTGATKLYGYTF. The CDR3 DNA is TGTGCCAGCAGCGTAGGTTCCGGAGGGACAGGGGCCACAAAACTCTATGGCTACACCTTC.

The chain employs TRBV4-1 and TRBJ2-1; 7 nucleotides line up with TRBD2. Germline V gene sequence: CDR1 MGHRA, CDR2 YSYEKL. With 2 bases clipped from V and 5 bases from J, the junction kept 6 bases outside the gene matches. The length of the CDR3 is 15 residues. As DNA, the CDR3 is TGCGCCAGCAGCCAACCCGGACTAGGAGACAATGAGCAGTTCTTC. Translating gives CASSQPGLGDNEQFF.

This clone has only a few counts. The chain uses TRBV12-3 or TRBV12-4 and TRBJ2-3, with a tentative D call TRBD1 (5 bases). CDR3 length equals 13 residues. Trimming took 8 bases from V and 2 from J, leaving 11 bases between them. CDR3 DNA sequence: TGTGCCAGCGGGGCGGCTGACACAGATACGCAGTATTTT. It yields the protein CASGAADTDTQYF.

The chain joins TRBV11-2 to TRBJ2-1, with 12 bases identical to TRBD2. Germline CDR1 reads SGHAT; CDR2 reads FQNNGV. The CDR3 covers 18 residues. V was clipped by 0 bases and J by 2 bases; unmatched bases: 5. This CDR3 reads CASSLDPTSGRTYNEQFF. The CDR3, as DNA: TGTGCCAGCAGCTTAGATCCCACTAGCGGGAGGACCTACAATGAGCAGTTCTTC. The whole variable domain, filled in from reference TRBV11-2 and TRBJ2-1, reads EAGVAQSPRYKIIEKRQSVAFWCNPISGHATLYWYQQILGQGPKLLIQFQNNGVVDDSQLPKDRFSAERLKGVDSTLKIQPAKLEDSAVYLCASSLDPTSGRTYNEQFFGPGTRLTVL.

The chain has TRBV4-2 and TRBJ2-2; D is undetermined. Germline V gives CDR1 LGHNA, CDR2 YNFKEQ. CDR3 length equals 16 residues. V was shortened by 2 bases and J by 5 bases, with 15 bases between the two germline ends. The CDR3 reads CASSQTTLRRTGELFF. DNA for the CDR3: TGTGCCAGCAGCCAAACTACCCTAAGAAGGACCGGGGAGCTGTTTTTT.

The CDR3 nucleotides read TGTGCCAGCAGCCCAGACAGGGGGAGATTCTACGAGCAGTACTTC. Translation gives CASSPDRGRFYEQYF. The chain couples TRBV5-4 to TRBJ2-7; TRBD1 aligns across 9 bases. The V gene's germline CDR1 is SGHNT and CDR2 YYREEE (reference sequence). CDR3 length equals 15 residues. J was trimmed by 3 bases and V by 4 bases; bases with no gene match: 8.

The chain joins TRBV4-2 to TRBJ1-4; 7 positions agree with TRBD1. The length of the CDR3 is 16 residues. The V segment lost 2 bases and the J segment 8 bases; nucleotides outside the gene matches: 11. Germline lookup yields CDR1 LGHNA and CDR2 YNFKEQ. CDR3: CASSQRLNRGEEKLFF. CDR3 bases: TGTGCCAGCAGCCAACGCCTAAACAGGGGAGAAGAAAAACTGTTTTTT.

This clone appeared a single time. J is TRBJ2-3 and V is TRBV6-4, with D possibly being TRBD2 (5 bases). In germline, CDR1 is MRHNA, CDR2 SNTAGT. Trimming took off 0 bases at V and 2 bases at J, with 9 bases between the two ends. The CDR3 runs 15 residues. Written as DNA, the CDR3 is TGTGCCAGCAGTGACTCCGCGGGCTACACAGATACGCAGTATTTT. Its translation is CASSDSAGYTDTQYF.